Listed below are T cell receptor beta chains from one sample, sequenced in a study of vaccination and CD4 T cells after COVID-19. TCRdb fed the PCR reads into MiXCR, producing one record per CDR3 protein. The sample holds 15,000 to 20,000 distinct CDR3 sequences, less than 50% seen once. These receptors' antigens are unknown. The specimen sequenced was CD4+ T cells from blood, cultured in vitro. The receptors originated from a human donor who had recovered from COVID-19. Each CDR3 is given with its conserved first and last residue. Fields, in order: V gene, J gene, D gene, clone size, CDR3 DNA, CDR3 protein. The D gene is left open where the match is weak. Expanded clones are given a class, and other clones once, few, many or no size at all.

TRBV28	TRBJ1-3	TRBD1	NA	TGTGCCAGCAGTTTGGGGACAGCTGGAAACACCATATATTTT	CASSLGTAGNTIYF
TRBV20-1	TRBJ2-7	NA	NA	TGCAGTCCAGAGGGGCTTAACTACGAGCAGTACTTC	CSPEGLNYEQYF
TRBV12-3/TRBV12-4	TRBJ1-6	NA	NA	TGTGCCAGCAGTTCCGGACTGTTTAATTCACCCCTCCACTTT	CASSSGLFNSPLHF
TRBV12-5	TRBJ2-3	TRBD1	NA	TGTGCTAGTGGTTTTACAGGGGACAGCACAGATACGCAGTATTTT	CASGFTGDSTDTQYF
TRBV6-2/TRBV6-3	TRBJ1-1	NA	few	TGTGCCAGCAGACTAGGACAGAGGAACACTGAAGCTTTCTTT	CASRLGQRNTEAFF
TRBV20-1	TRBJ2-2	NA	once	TGCAGTGCTAGTGGTTCTACGGGAGTCGGGGAGCTGTTTTTT	CSASGSTGVGELFF
TRBV7-2	TRBJ2-3	TRBD2	few	TGTGCCAGCAGCACAGCTAGCGGGCGGACAGATACGCAGTATTTT	CASSTASGRTDTQYF
TRBV20-1	TRBJ1-3	NA	NA	TGCAGTGCTAGGGGGAACTCTGGAAACACCATATATTTT	CSARGNSGNTIYF
TRBV10-3	TRBJ1-1	NA	few	TGTGCCATCAGTGGGAGGGGAAGGGAGAACACTGAAGCTTTCTTT	CAISGRGRENTEAFF
TRBV7-9	TRBJ2-5	NA	few	TGTGCCAGCAGCCCCAGCGGAGGGGAGACCCAGTACTTC	CASSPSGGETQYF
TRBV19	TRBJ2-3	TRBD2	few	TGTGCCAGTAGTATCGAGCGGGGTACTCGGGATACGCAGTATTTT	CASSIERGTRDTQYF
TRBV5-4	TRBJ2-7	NA	NA	TGTGCCAGCAGCGCCCGGGACGGACGCTACGAGCAGTACTTC	CASSARDGRYEQYF
TRBV6-1	TRBJ1-2	NA	NA	TGTGCCAGCCAGAGAGGGACCTATGGCTACACCTTC	CASQRGTYGYTF
TRBV19	TRBJ2-7	NA	NA	TGTGCCAGTAGTATGGGCGGGCCTCTTTACGAGCAGTACTTC	CASSMGGPLYEQYF
TRBV28	TRBJ2-7	NA	NA	TGTGCCAGCAGTTTACCAGGGACTGGGGCCTACGAGCAGTACTTC	CASSLPGTGAYEQYF
TRBV6-2/TRBV6-3	TRBJ2-3	NA	few	TGTGCCAGCAGTTACCGGGAGACAGATACGCAGTATTTT	CASSYRETDTQYF
TRBV20-1	TRBJ2-7	TRBD2	NA	TGCAGTGCCACAACAGGACTAGCGGGAGAGTACGAGCAGTACTTC	CSATTGLAGEYEQYF
TRBV24-1	TRBJ1-1	TRBD1	NA	TGTGCCACCAGTGAGCTCCGGGACAGGAACACTGAAGCTTTCTTT	CATSELRDRNTEAFF
TRBV19	TRBJ1-1	NA	few	TGTGCCAGTAGTGCGACAGCGTCCACTGAAGCTTTCTTT	CASSATASTEAFF
TRBV20-1	TRBJ1-4	NA	once	TGCAGTGCTAGAGGGGTGGGGGGAGGGAATGAAAAACTGTTTTTT	CSARGVGGGNEKLFF
TRBV3-1	TRBJ1-4	TRBD1	NA	TGTGCCAGCAGCCAAGTAACAGGGGGTAGGGAAAAACTGTTTTTT	CASSQVTGGREKLFF
TRBV7-2	TRBJ2-7	NA	NA	TGTGCCAGCAGCTTAGTTGGCAGGGCAAGTTCCTACGAGCAGTACTTC	CASSLVGRASSYEQYF
TRBV2	TRBJ2-6	NA	NA	TGTGCCAGCAGTGAAGGGGCGGGTGCTGGGGCCAACGTCCTGACTTTC	CASSEGAGAGANVLTF
TRBV6-1	TRBJ2-3	NA	NA	TGTGCCAGCAGAGGTTACCTACTCCTAGCTCCCCCCACAGATACGCAGTATTTT	CASRGYLLLAPPTDTQYF
TRBV6-5	TRBJ2-2	NA	NA	TGTGCCAGCAGTTACTCGAAAGGAAACAGGGTCGGGCTAGCGAGTAACACCGGGGAGCTGTTTTTT	CASSYSKGNRVGLASNTGELFF
TRBV28	TRBJ1-2	NA	NA	TGTGCCAACAGTTTGGCGTACAATTATGGCTACACCTTC	CANSLAYNYGYTF
TRBV15	TRBJ2-7	NA	few	TGTGCCACCAGCAGAACGGGGATGGACGGAAGAGACTTC	CATSRTGMDGRDF
TRBV5-1	TRBJ1-2	NA	NA	TGCGCCAGCAGCTCCCCCGGGACTCGATCCGGCTACACCTTC	CASSSPGTRSGYTF
TRBV5-1	TRBJ1-1	NA	NA	TGCGCCAGCAGGATCATAAGGAACACTGAAGCTTTCTTT	CASRIIRNTEAFF
TRBV20-1	TRBJ2-1	NA	NA	TGCAGTGCTAGAGACCCTTACGACTACAATGAGCAGTTCTTC	CSARDPYDYNEQFF
TRBV7-9	TRBJ1-1	NA	NA	TGTGCCAGCAGCCCTATGACGCGAGGGAGGAACACTGAAGCTTTCTTT	CASSPMTRGRNTEAFF
TRBV2	TRBJ1-2	NA	NA	TGTGCCAGCAGTGAACTTGGAGGGGCTGGCTATGGCTACACCTTC	CASSELGGAGYGYTF
TRBV12-3/TRBV12-4	TRBJ1-5	NA	NA	TGTGCCAGCAGCCAACCGAATCAGCCCCAGCATTTT	CASSQPNQPQHF
TRBV5-1	TRBJ2-1	NA	NA	TGCGCCAGCAGCCTTAGCGGTTACAATGAGCAGTTCTTC	CASSLSGYNEQFF
TRBV15	TRBJ1-3	TRBD1	few	TGTGCCACCAGCGGAGACAGGGGCTCGGGAAACACCATATATTTT	CATSGDRGSGNTIYF
TRBV7-2	TRBJ2-5	NA	few	TGTGCCAGCAGCACTCCCGACAGGAAAGAGACCCAGTACTTC	CASSTPDRKETQYF
TRBV20-1	TRBJ1-1	NA	NA	TGCAGTGCTAGAGAGCCTGCAAAGGGGAACACTGAAGCTTTCTTT	CSAREPAKGNTEAFF
TRBV7-2	TRBJ1-6	TRBD1	NA	TGTGCCAGCAGAGAGGACAGGGGTGGGAATTCACCCCTCCACTTT	CASREDRGGNSPLHF
TRBV7-9	TRBJ2-3	NA	NA	TGTGCCAGCAGCTTCGGGCTAGCCCGCCCAGATACGCAGTATTTT	CASSFGLARPDTQYF
TRBV18	TRBJ2-7	NA	once	TGTGCCAGCTCACCTGATTCAGACGAGCAGTACTTC	CASSPDSDEQYF
TRBV5-1	TRBJ2-5	TRBD2	NA	TGCGCCAGCAGCTTGGAAATAGCGGGAGGGCCGGAGACCCAGTACTTC	CASSLEIAGGPETQYF
TRBV5-1	TRBJ1-1	NA	NA	TGCGCCAGCCACCTTGGGCAGGGGAACACTGAAGCTTTCTTT	CASHLGQGNTEAFF
TRBV14	TRBJ1-4	NA	NA	TGTGCCAGCAGGGGCAGGGATTTTGAAAAACTGTTTTTT	CASRGRDFEKLFF
TRBV21-1	TRBJ2-3	NA	NA	TGTGCCAGCAGCAAAACAAGCACAGATACGCAGTATTTT	CASSKTSTDTQYF
TRBV24-1	TRBJ2-1	NA	NA	TGTGCCACCAGGGGGGCGGGACAATACAATGAGCAGTTCTTC	CATRGAGQYNEQFF
TRBV18	TRBJ1-1	NA	NA	TGTGCCAGCTCACCACAGTATGGGCAGAACACTGAAGCTTTCTTT	CASSPQYGQNTEAFF
TRBV6-1	TRBJ2-5	NA	NA	TGTGCCAGCACTCTAGCCGGGTCCACGGGGACCCAGTACTTC	CASTLAGSTGTQYF
TRBV2	TRBJ2-2	NA	NA	TGTGCCAGCAGTGAAGCACTGCCAACCGGGGAGCTGTTTTTT	CASSEALPTGELFF
TRBV5-4	TRBJ2-7	TRBD1	NA	TGTGCCAGCAGCTTGGAAGGGGGCGTGCAGTACTTC	CASSLEGGVQYF
TRBV7-2	TRBJ2-5	TRBD2	NA	TGTGCCAGCGAGGAGGGACTAGCGGGGGAGACCCAGTACTTC	CASEEGLAGETQYF
TRBV11-3	TRBJ2-5	NA	NA	TGTGCCAGCAGCTTAGGGTCAAGTCAAGAGACCCAGTACTTC	CASSLGSSQETQYF
TRBV5-1	TRBJ2-3	TRBD2	NA	TGCGCCAGCGACTCTAGCGGGAGTACGACAGATACGCAGTATTTT	CASDSSGSTTDTQYF